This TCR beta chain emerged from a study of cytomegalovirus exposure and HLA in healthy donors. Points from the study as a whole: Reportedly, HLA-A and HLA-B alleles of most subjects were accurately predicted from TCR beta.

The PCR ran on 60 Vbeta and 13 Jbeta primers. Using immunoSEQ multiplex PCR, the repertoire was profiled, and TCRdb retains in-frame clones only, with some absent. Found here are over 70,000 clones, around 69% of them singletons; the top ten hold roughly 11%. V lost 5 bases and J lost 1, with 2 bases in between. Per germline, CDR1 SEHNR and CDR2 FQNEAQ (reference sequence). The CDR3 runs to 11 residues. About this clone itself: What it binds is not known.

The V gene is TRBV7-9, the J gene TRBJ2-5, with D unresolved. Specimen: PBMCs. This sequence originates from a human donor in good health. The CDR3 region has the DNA TGTGCCAGCAGCCGCCAAGAGACCCAGTACTTC. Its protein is CASSRQETQYF.